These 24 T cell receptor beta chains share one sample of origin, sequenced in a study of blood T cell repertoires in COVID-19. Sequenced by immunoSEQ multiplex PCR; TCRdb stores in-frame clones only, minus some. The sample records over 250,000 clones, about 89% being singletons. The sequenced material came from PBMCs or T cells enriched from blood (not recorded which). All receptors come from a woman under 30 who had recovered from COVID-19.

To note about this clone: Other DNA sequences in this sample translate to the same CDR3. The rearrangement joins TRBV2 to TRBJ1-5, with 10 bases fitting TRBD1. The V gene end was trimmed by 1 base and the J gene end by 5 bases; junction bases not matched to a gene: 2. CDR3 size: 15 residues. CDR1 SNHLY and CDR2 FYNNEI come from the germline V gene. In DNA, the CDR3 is TGTGCCAGCAGTGAAGTAGGGACAGGGGATCAGCCCCAGCATTTT. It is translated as CASSEVGTGDQPQHF.

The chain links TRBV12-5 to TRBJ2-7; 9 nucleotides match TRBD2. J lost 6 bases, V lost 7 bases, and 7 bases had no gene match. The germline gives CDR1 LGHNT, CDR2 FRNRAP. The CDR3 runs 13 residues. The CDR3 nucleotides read TGTGCTAGTGCCCTGGCGGGAGGGCGCGAGCAGTACTTC. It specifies CASALAGGREQYF.

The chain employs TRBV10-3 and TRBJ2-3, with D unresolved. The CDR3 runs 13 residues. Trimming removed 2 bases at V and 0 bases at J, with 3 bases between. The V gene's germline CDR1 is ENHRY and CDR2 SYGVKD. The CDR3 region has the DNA TGTGCCATCAGTGAGACTAGCACAGATACGCAGTATTTT. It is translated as CAISETSTDTQYF.

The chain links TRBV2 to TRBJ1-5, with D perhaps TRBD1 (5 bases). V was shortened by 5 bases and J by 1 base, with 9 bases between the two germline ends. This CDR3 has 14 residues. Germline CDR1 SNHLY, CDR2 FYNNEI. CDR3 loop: CASSQDSSNQPQHF. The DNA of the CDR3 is TGTGCCAGCAGTCAAGACAGCAGCAATCAGCCCCAGCATTTT.

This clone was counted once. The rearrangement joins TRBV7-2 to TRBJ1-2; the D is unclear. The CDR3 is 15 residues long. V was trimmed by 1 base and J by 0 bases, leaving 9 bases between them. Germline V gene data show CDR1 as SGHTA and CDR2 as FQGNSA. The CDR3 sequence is CASSLGGRANYGYTF. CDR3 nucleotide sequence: TGTGCCAGCAGCTTAGGAGGCCGAGCTAACTATGGCTACACCTTC.

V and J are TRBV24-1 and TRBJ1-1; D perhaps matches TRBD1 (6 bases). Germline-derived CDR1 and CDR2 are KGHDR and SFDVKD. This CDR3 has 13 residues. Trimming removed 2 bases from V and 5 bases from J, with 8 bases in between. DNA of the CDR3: TGTGCCACCAGTGATTGGGACATAACTGAAGCTTTCTTT. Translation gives CATSDWDITEAFF.

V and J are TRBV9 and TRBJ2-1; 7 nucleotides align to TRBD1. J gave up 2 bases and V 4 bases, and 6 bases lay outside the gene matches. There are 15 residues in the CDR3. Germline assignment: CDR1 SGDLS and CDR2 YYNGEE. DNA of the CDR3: TGTGCCAGCAGCACCCAGACAGGGCCCTACAATGAGCAGTTCTTC. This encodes CASSTQTGPYNEQFF.

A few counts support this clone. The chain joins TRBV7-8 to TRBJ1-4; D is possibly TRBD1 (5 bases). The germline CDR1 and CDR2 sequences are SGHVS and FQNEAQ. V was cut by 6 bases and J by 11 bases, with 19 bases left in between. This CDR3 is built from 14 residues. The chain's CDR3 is CASSPPGDWGKLFF. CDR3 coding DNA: TGTGCCAGCAGTCCCCCGGGAGACTGGGGGAAACTGTTTTTT.

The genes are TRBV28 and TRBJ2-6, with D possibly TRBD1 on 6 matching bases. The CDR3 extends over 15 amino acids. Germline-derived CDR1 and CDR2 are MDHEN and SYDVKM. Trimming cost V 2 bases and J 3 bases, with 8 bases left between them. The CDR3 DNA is TGTGCCAGCAGTTTACAGGGGATTGGGGCCAACGTCCTGACTTTC. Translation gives CASSLQGIGANVLTF.

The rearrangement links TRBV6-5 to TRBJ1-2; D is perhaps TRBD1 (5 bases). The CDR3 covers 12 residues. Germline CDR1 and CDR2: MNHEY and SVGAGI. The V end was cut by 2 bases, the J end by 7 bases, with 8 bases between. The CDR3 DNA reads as TGTGCCAGCAGTTACAGGGGATCTGGCTACACCTTC. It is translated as CASSYRGSGYTF.

CDR3 nucleotide sequence: TGTGCCAGTAGTAACCGGGTCGGAGGTCAGCCCCAGCATTTT. This sequence encodes CASSNRVGGQPQHF. The rearrangement links TRBV19 to TRBJ1-5; D ambiguous. Germline lookup yields CDR1 LNHDA and CDR2 SQIVND (reference sequence). V gave up 4 bases and J gave up 6 bases, with 13 bases separating them. CDR3 length: 14 amino acids.

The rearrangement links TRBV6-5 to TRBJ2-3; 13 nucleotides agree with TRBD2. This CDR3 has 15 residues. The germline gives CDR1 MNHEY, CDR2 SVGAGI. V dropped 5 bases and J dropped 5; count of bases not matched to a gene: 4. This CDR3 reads CASSPLAGGRDTQYF. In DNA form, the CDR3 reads TGTGCCAGCAGTCCACTAGCGGGGGGGCGAGATACGCAGTATTTT.

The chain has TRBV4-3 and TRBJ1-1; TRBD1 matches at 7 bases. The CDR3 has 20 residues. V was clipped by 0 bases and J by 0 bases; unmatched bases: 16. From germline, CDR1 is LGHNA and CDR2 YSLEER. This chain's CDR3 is CASSQDRYSGGQIMNTEAFF. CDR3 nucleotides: TGCGCCAGCAGCCAAGATCGTTATTCAGGGGGACAGATAATGAACACTGAAGCTTTCTTT.

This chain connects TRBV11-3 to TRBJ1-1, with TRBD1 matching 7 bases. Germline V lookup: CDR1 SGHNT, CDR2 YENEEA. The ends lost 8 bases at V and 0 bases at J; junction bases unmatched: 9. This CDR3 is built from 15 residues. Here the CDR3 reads CASRQGGGLNTEAFF. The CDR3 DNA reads TGTGCCAGCCGACAGGGAGGAGGGTTGAACACTGAAGCTTTCTTT. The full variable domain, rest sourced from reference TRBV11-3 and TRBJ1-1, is EAGVVQSPRYKIIEKKQPVAFWCNPISGHNTLYWYLQNLGQGPELLIRYENEEAVDDSQLPKDRFSAERLKGVDSTLKIQPAELGDSAVYLCASRQGGGLNTEAFFGQGTRLTVV.

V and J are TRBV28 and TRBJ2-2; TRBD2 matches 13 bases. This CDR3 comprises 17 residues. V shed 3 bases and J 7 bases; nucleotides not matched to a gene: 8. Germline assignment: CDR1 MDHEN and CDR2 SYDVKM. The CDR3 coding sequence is TGTGCCAGCAGTTTTCGACTAGCGGGAGGAGTGGGCGGGGAGCTGTTTTTT. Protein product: CASSFRLAGGVGGELFF.

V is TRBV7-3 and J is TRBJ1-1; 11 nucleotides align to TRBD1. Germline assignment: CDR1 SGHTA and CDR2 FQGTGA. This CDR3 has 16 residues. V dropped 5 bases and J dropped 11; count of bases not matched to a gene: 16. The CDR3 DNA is TGTGCCAGCAGCCTAAATCCCGGACAGGGGGCGATGCCGGCTTTCTTT. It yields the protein CASSLNPGQGAMPAFF. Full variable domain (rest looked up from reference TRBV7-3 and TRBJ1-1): GAGVSQTPSNKVTEKGKYVELRCDPISGHTALYWYRQSLGQGPEFLIYFQGTGAADDSGLPNDRFFAVRPEGSVSTLKIQRTERGDSAVYLCASSLNPGQGAMPAFFGQGTRLTVV.

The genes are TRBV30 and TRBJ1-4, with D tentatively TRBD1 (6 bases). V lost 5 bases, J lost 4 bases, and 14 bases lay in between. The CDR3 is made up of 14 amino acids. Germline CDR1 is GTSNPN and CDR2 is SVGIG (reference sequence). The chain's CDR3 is CAWGTGHLNEKLFF. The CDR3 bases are TGTGCCTGGGGCACGGGACATCTTAATGAAAAACTGTTTTTT.

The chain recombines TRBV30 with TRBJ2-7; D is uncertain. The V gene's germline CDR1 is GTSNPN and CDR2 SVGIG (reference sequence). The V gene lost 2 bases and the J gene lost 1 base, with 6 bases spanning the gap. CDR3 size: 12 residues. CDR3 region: CAWSPVSYEQYF. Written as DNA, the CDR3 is TGTGCCTGGAGTCCGGTTTCCTACGAGCAGTACTTC.

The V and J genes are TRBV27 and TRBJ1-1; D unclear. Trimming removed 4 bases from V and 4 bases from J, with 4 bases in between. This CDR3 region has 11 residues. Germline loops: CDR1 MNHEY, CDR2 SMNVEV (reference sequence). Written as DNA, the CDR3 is TGTGCCAGCAGTTCCAGCACTGAAGCTTTCTTT. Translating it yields CASSSSTEAFF.

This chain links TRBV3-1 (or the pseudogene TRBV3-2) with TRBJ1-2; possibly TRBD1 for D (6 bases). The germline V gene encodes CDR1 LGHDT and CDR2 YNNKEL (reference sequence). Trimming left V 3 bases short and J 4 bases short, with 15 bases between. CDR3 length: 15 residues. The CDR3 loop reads CASSHRSQGSYGYTF. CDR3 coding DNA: TGTGCCAGCAGCCACCGTTCACAGGGATCCTATGGCTACACCTTC.

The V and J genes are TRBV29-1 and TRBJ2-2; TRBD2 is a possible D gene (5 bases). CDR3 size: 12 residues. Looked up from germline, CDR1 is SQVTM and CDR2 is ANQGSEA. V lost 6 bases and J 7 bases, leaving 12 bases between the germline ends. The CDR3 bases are TGCAGCGTCGGCGGGTTAGTCGGGGAGCTGTTTTTT. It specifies CSVGGLVGELFF.

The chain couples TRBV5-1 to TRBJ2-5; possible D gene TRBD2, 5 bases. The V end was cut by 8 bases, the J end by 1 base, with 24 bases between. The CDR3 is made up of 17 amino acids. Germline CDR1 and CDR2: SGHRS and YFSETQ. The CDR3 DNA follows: TGCGCCAGTGGATTTGGTTGGGGAGCAGAAACCCAAGAGACCCAGTACTTC. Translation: CASGFGWGAETQETQYF. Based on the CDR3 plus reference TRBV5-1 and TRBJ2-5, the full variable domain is KAGVTQTPRYLIKTRGQQVTLSCSPISGHRSVSWYQQTPGQGLQFLFEYFSETQRNKGNFPGRFSGRQFSNSRSEMNVSTLELGDSALYLCASGFGWGAETQETQYFGPGTRLLVL.

The CDR3 region has the DNA TGTGCCAGCAGTTTACAGGCCTTCTATGGCTACACCTTC. As protein: CASSLQAFYGYTF. The chain employs TRBV12-3 or TRBV12-4 and TRBJ1-2, with D uncertain. Between the trimmed V and J ends, which lost 2 bases and 4 bases, there was a span of 8 bases. The CDR3 runs to 13 residues.

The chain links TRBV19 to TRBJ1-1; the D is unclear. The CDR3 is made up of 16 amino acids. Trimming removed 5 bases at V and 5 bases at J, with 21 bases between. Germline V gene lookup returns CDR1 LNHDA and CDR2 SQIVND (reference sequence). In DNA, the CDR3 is TGTGCCAGTAGTCGAGCAGGACTCTCCACGGGGACTGAAGCTTTCTTT. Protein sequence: CASSRAGLSTGTEAFF.